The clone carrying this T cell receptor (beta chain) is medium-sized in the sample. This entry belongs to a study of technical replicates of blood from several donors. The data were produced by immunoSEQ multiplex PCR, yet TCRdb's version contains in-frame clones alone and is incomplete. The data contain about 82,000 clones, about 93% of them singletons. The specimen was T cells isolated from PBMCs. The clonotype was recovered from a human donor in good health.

The CDR3 loop reads CASRRYRDNTEAFF. In nucleotides, the CDR3 is TGTGCCAGCAGGAGATACAGGGACAACACTGAAGCTTTCTTT. V usage is TRBV25-1 and J usage is TRBJ1-1; D is perhaps TRBD1 (6 bases). CDR3 length: 14 amino acids. V was trimmed by 6 bases and J by 2 bases, leaving 13 bases between them. Germline V lookup: CDR1 MGHDK, CDR2 SYGVNS.